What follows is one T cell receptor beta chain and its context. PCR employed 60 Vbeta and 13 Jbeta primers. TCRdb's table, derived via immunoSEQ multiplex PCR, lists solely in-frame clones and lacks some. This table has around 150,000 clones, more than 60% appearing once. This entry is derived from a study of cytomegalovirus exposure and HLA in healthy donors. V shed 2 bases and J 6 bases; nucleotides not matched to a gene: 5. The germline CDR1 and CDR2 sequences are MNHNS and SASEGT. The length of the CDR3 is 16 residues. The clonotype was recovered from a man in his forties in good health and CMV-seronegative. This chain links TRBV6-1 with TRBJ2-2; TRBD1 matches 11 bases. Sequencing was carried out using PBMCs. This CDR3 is CASSETGQGGPGELFF. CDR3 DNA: TGTGCCAGCAGTGAAACGGGACAGGGGGGCCCCGGGGAGCTGTTTTTT.